A single sample gave rise to the 19 T cell receptor beta chains below, sequenced in a study of blood T cell repertoires in COVID-19. Assay used: immunoSEQ multiplex PCR; TCRdb lists only in-frame clones, some missing. The repertoire holds around 150,000 clones, 80% to 90% seen once, with 2.5% to 4% in the top ten. Source material: peripheral blood. The receptors here all came from a man between 65 and 79 years old with acute or convalescent COVID-19.

The chain carries TRBV7-2 and TRBJ2-7; 16 positions match TRBD2. Germline-derived CDR1 and CDR2 are SGHTA and FQGNSA. Trimming at V came to 5 bases and at J to 7 bases, leaving 5 bases not matched to a gene. The length of the CDR3 is 15 residues. In nucleotides, the CDR3 is TGTGCCAGCAGCACCCAGGGACTAGCGGGAGGGGAGCAGTACTTC. It translates to CASSTQGLAGGEQYF.

The chain combines TRBV5-5 with TRBJ1-6; D may be TRBD1 (6 bases). The germline CDR1 and CDR2 sequences are SGHKS and YYEKEE (reference sequence). This CDR3 region has 16 residues. Trimming stripped 4 bases from V and 6 bases from J, with 17 bases between. The CDR3 sequence: CASSPGGGGANSPLHF. For the CDR3, the DNA is TGTGCCAGCAGCCCCGGCGGCGGGGGGGCTAATTCACCCCTCCACTTT.

The chain joins TRBV9 to TRBJ2-1; TRBD2 matches at 9 bases. Germline-derived CDR1 and CDR2 are SGDLS and YYNGEE. Trimming took 4 bases from V and 0 from J; bases not matched to a gene: 5. The CDR3 is made up of 16 amino acids. The CDR3 nucleotides read TGTGCCAGCAGCAAAACAGCGGGGGGCTCCTACAATGAGCAGTTCTTC. Translating gives CASSKTAGGSYNEQFF.

The chain has TRBV7-9 and TRBJ2-1, with TRBD1 as a possible D gene (6 bases). Germline loops: CDR1 SEHNR, CDR2 FQNEAQ (reference sequence). V lost 4 bases, J lost 5 bases, and 12 bases lay in between. The CDR3 is 14 residues long. In nucleotides, the CDR3 is TGTGCCAGCAGCTCGGGACAAACGGACAATGAGCAGTTCTTC. Translating it yields CASSSGQTDNEQFF.

A note on this clone: A much larger clone differs from this one at a single base, so this may be a read error. This specimen includes other DNA sequences encoding the same CDR3. The gene calls are TRBV7-2 and TRBJ2-5, with 11 bases fitting TRBD1. Trimming cost V 4 bases and J 4 bases; bases outside gene matches: 2. Per the germline V gene, CDR1 is SGHTA and CDR2 is FQGNSA. CDR3 length: 14 residues. CDR3 residues: CASSSDRGRETQYF. The CDR3 nucleotides are TGTGCCAGCAGCTCGGACAGGGGGCGAGAGACCCAGTACTTC.

The chain is built from TRBV28 and TRBJ2-1; D is perhaps TRBD1 (5 bases). Looked up from germline, CDR1 is MDHEN and CDR2 is SYDVKM. This CDR3 spans 14 amino acids. V lost 6 bases and J 3 bases, leaving 12 bases between the germline ends. CDR3 residues: CASSPGFDYNEQFF. In nucleotides, the CDR3 is TGTGCCAGCAGCCCAGGGTTTGACTACAATGAGCAGTTCTTC.

This chain joins TRBV18 and TRBJ2-7; 8 nucleotides agree with TRBD1. V shed 3 bases and J 2 bases; nucleotides not matched to a gene: 6. Germline CDR1 and CDR2: KGHSH and LQKENI. The CDR3 has 15 amino acids. The CDR3 is CASSPDRGRTYEQYF. Written as DNA, the CDR3 is TGTGCCAGCTCACCCGACAGGGGAAGAACCTACGAGCAGTACTTC.

The chain uses TRBV19 and TRBJ2-1; TRBD2 agrees at 11 bases. Germline V gene lookup returns CDR1 LNHDA and CDR2 SQIVND (reference sequence). The CDR3 runs to 19 residues. V shed 10 bases and J 3 bases; nucleotides not matched to a gene: 20. The DNA for the CDR3 is TGTGCCACCAGTTTACCCCCTGGTAGCGGGAGGGCCAACTACAATGAGCAGTTCTTC. It encodes CATSLPPGSGRANYNEQFF.

J is TRBJ2-7 and V is TRBV27; 7 bases agree with TRBD1. Germline values: CDR1 MNHEY, CDR2 SMNVEV (reference sequence). The V and J ends lost 7 bases and 1 base, in that order; junction bases with no gene match: 13. The length of the CDR3 is 16 residues. CDR3 sequence: CASNQRGQGKSYEQYF. The CDR3 DNA sequence: TGTGCCAGCAACCAAAGGGGGCAGGGGAAGTCCTACGAGCAGTACTTC.

This clone was seen a handful of times. The chain has TRBV2 and TRBJ1-2; 7 bases match TRBD1. The CDR3 is 12 amino acids. The J segment lost 6 bases and the V segment lost 6 bases, leaving 4 bases of the junction unmatched. Germline V gene data show CDR1 as SNHLY and CDR2 as FYNNEI. The CDR3 DNA reads as TGTGCCAGCAGGCTACAGGGGAATGGCTACACCTTC. As protein: CASRLQGNGYTF.

This clone has just one count. The rearrangement links TRBV30 to TRBJ2-1, with 9 bases identical to TRBD1. Germline V lookup: CDR1 GTSNPN, CDR2 SVGIG (reference sequence). This CDR3 has 13 residues. With 7 bases clipped from V and 4 bases from J, the junction kept 5 bases outside the gene matches. CDR3 residues: CASQGARYNEQFF. The CDR3 nucleotides read TGTGCCTCACAGGGGGCGCGGTACAATGAGCAGTTCTTC.

The chain combines TRBV10-3 with TRBJ2-7; D is possibly TRBD1 (5 bases). Germline CDR1 ENHRY, CDR2 SYGVKD. Trimming removed 6 bases at V and 5 bases at J, with 11 bases between. The CDR3 is 12 residues long. DNA for the CDR3: TGTGCCATCAGAGGGGCCTTAAACGAGCAGTACTTC. As protein: CAIRGALNEQYF.

V is TRBV19 and J is TRBJ2-4; tentatively, D is TRBD1 (5 bases). The CDR3 is 15 residues long. Trimming pared 5 bases from V and 9 bases from J, leaving 20 bases between. CDR1 and CDR2 from the germline V gene are LNHDA and SQIVND (reference sequence). In nucleotides, the CDR3 is TGTGCCAGTAGTCTTCTGACAGCTCCAATGGGCATTCAGTACTTC. This encodes CASSLLTAPMGIQYF.

The chain combines TRBV12-3 or TRBV12-4 with TRBJ1-2; 7 nucleotides line up with TRBD1. The CDR3 is made up of 11 amino acids. The J segment lost 8 bases and the V segment lost 3 bases, leaving 0 bases of the junction unmatched. As DNA, the CDR3 is TGTGCCAGCAGTTTCAGGGGGGGCTACACCTTC. Its translation: CASSFRGGYTF.

The rearrangement uses TRBV7-2 and TRBJ2-7, with 8 bases matching TRBD2. There are 15 residues in the CDR3. J lost 2 bases, V lost 1 base, and 4 bases had no gene match. CDR1 is SGHTA and CDR2 is FQGNSA in the germline V gene. This CDR3 reads CASSLVGGGAYEQYF. CDR3 nucleotides: TGTGCCAGCAGCTTAGTCGGGGGGGGAGCCTACGAGCAGTACTTC. Supplemented by reference TRBV7-2 and TRBJ2-7, the full variable domain reads GAGVSQSPSNKVTEKGKDVELRCDPISGHTALYWYRQSLGQGLEFLIYFQGNSAPDKSGLPSDRFSAERTGGSVSTLTIQRTQQEDSAVYLCASSLVGGGAYEQYFGPGTRLTVT.

The chain carries TRBV21-1 and TRBJ1-1; the table calls TRBD1, which could not be checked here. TRBV21-1 is shown as a pseudogene. The CDR3 contains 16 residues. This chain's CDR3 is CASSAPWGRMNTEAFF. For the CDR3, the DNA is TGTGCCAGCAGCGCCCCGTGGGGCCGTATGAACACTGAAGCTTTCTTT.

The V gene is TRBV2, the J gene TRBJ2-1; TRBD2 matches at 7 bases. V gave up 8 bases and J gave up 9 bases; unmatched junction bases: 10. Germline V gene lookup returns CDR1 SNHLY and CDR2 FYNNEI. The CDR3 consists of 13 residues. This CDR3 reads CASSGLVESEQFF. The CDR3 region has the DNA TGTGCCAGCTCCGGACTAGTGGAGAGTGAGCAGTTCTTC.

This clone was detected once. This chain connects TRBV2 to TRBJ2-2, with 9 positions matching TRBD1. This CDR3 is 14 amino acids long. Germline V gene data show CDR1 as SNHLY and CDR2 as FYNNEI. With 9 bases clipped from V and 6 bases from J, the junction kept 8 bases outside the gene matches. CDR3 nucleotide sequence: TGTGCCAGTAAGGACAGGGGAATGGCCGGGGAGCTGTTTTTT. This codes for CASKDRGMAGELFF.

This clone was seen more than once but under ten times. The rearrangement links TRBV29-1 to TRBJ1-5, with a possible D match to TRBD1 (6 bases). This CDR3 region has 13 residues. Germline V gives CDR1 SQVTM, CDR2 ANQGSEA. The V gene lost 6 bases and the J gene lost 6 bases, with 15 bases spanning the gap. CDR3 bases: TGCAGCGTCAGTACAGGGCTGGGTCAGCCCCAGCATTTT. Its protein product is CSVSTGLGQPQHF.